Shown below are 5 T cell receptor beta chains from a single sample sequenced in a study of vaccination and CD4 T cells after COVID-19. Sequence data for DNA of cultured CD4+ T cells were generated by the Oncomine TCR Beta short-read assay. TCRdb called the PCR reads again in MiXCR, with one record for every CDR3 protein. The repertoire includes approximately 15,000 distinct CDR3 sequences, around 37% of them detected once, and roughly 14% sits in the top ten. The treatment is: roughly ten-day PBMC culture with coronavirus spike peptide pools or control peptides (ViraFEST assay). For these TCRs, the target antigens are not known. Sequenced input: cultured CD4+ T cells from blood. These receptor sequences come from a human donor with COVID-19.

The chain combines TRBV6-4 with TRBJ2-3; D possibly corresponds to TRBD1 (6 bases). This CDR3 contains 14 residues. V was pared by 5 bases and J by 0 bases, with 9 bases between. Germline V gene data show CDR1 as MRHNA and CDR2 as SNTAGT. The CDR3 nucleotides are TGTGCCAGCAGTCCGGACAGAAGCACAGATACGCAGTATTTT. Protein product: CASSPDRSTDTQYF.

V gene TRBV2 combines with J gene TRBJ1-1; 7 bases are a match to TRBD1. The J segment lost 4 bases and the V segment lost 8 bases, leaving 7 bases of the junction unmatched. The V gene's germline CDR1 is SNHLY and CDR2 FYNNEI. This CDR3 is built from 13 residues. This chain's CDR3 is CASRQGSFTEAFF. CDR3 coding DNA: TGTGCCAGCCGACAGGGATCCTTCACTGAAGCTTTCTTT. Full variable domain (rest looked up from reference TRBV2 and TRBJ1-1): EPEVTQTPSHQVTQMGQEVILRCVPISNHLYFYWYRQILGQKVEFLVSFYNNEISEKSEIFDDQFSVERPDGSNFTLKIRSTKLEDSAMYFCASRQGSFTEAFFGQGTRLTVV.

The V and J genes are TRBV10-2 and TRBJ2-7, with D unresolved. V dropped 6 bases and J dropped 11 bases, with 17 bases sitting between them. The germline V gene encodes CDR1 WSHSY and CDR2 SAAADI. This CDR3 spans 12 amino acids. The CDR3 loop reads CASSQNWGTEYF. CDR3 coding DNA: TGCGCCAGCAGCCAGAATTGGGGAACCGAGTACTTC.

This clonotype was detected a few times. The chain is built from TRBV7-2 and TRBJ1-1; D is possibly TRBD1 (5 bases). The CDR3 spans 15 residues. The germline CDR1 and CDR2 sequences are SGHTA and FQGNSA. V was pared by 5 bases and J by 2 bases, with 15 bases between. This CDR3 reads CASSPEGRTNTEAFF. In DNA form, the CDR3 reads TGTGCCAGCAGCCCCGAGGGACGGACAAACACTGAAGCTTTCTTT. Full variable domain (remainder filled in from reference TRBV7-2 and TRBJ1-1): GAGVSQSPSNKVTEKGKDVELRCDPISGHTALYWYRQSLGQGLEFLIYFQGNSAPDKSGLPSDRFSAERTGGSVSTLTIQRTQQEDSAVYLCASSPEGRTNTEAFFGQGTRLTVV.

This clonotype was counted between two and nine times. The chain has TRBV6-1 and TRBJ1-1, with D possibly matching TRBD1 (5 bases). Germline V gene lookup returns CDR1 MNHNS and CDR2 SASEGT. V dropped 6 bases and J dropped 1 base, with 12 bases sitting between them. This CDR3 has 14 amino acids. The CDR3 loop is CASSRAGGNTEAFF. The CDR3 bases are TGTGCCAGCAGCCGCGCGGGGGGGAACACTGAAGCTTTCTTT.